The T cell receptor (beta chain) described here comes from a study of T cells in Graves' hyperthyroidism and ophthalmopathy. Many counts were recorded for this clonotype. Trimming pared 6 bases from V and 0 bases from J, leaving 8 bases between. Per germline, CDR1 MDHEN and CDR2 SYDVKM. The CDR3 has 14 amino acids. The investigators amplified TCR beta CDR3 regions from RNA transcripts. TCR CDR3 underwent first-round RT-PCR with the HTBI primer set. Each CDR3 protein is one row after TCRdb ran MiXCR on the multiplex PCR reads. The data contain some 350,000 distinct CDR3 sequences, roughly an eighth of them singletons.

This receptor was taken from a woman aged 40 to 50 with Graves' ophthalmopathy. Specimen: blood. This chain connects TRBV28 to TRBJ1-4; D is uncertain. The CDR3 coding sequence is TGTGCCAGCAGCTATGGGGCAACTAATGAAAAACTGTTTTTT. Amino acid sequence: CASSYGATNEKLFF. Filled out from reference TRBV28 and TRBJ1-4, the complete variable domain reads DVKVTQSSRYLVKRTGEKVFLECVQDMDHENMFWYRQDPGLGLRLIYFSYDVKMKEKGDIPEGYSVSREKKERFSLILESASTNQTSMYLCASSYGATNEKLFFGSGTQLSVL.